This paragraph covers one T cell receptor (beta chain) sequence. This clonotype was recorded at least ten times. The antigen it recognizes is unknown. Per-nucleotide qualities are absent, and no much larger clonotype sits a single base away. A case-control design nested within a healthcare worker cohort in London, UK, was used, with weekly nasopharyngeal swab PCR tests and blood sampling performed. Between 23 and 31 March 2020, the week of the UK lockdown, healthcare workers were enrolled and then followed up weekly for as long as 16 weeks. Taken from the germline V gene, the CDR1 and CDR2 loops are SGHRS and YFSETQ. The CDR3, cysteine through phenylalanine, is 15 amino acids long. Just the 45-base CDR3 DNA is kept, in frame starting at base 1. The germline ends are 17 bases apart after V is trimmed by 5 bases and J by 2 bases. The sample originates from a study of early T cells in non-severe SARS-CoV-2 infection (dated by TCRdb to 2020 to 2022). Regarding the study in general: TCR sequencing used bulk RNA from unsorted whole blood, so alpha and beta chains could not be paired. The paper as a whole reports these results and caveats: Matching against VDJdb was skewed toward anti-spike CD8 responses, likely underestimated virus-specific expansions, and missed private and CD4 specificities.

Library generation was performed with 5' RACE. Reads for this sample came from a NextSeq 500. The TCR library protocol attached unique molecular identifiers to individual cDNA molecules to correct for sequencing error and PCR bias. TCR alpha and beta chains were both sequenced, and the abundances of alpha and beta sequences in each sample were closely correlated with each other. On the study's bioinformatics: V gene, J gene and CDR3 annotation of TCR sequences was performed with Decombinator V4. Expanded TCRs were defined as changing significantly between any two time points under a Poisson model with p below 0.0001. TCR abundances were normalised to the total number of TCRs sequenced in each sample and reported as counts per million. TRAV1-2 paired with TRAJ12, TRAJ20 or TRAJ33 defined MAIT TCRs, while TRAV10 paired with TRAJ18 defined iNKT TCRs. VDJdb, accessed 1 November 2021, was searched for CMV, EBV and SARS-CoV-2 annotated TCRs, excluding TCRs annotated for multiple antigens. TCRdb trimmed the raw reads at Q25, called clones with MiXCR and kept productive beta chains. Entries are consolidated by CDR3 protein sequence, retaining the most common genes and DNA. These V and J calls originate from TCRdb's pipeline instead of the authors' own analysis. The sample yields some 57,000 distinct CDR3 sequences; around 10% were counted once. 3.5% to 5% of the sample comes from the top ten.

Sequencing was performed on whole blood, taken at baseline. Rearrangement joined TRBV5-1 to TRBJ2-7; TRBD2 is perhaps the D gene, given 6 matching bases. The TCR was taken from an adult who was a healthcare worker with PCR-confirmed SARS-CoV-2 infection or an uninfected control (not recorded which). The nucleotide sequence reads TGCGCCAGCAGATATACCGGGACTGCGACCTACGAGCAGTACTTC. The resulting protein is CASRYTGTATYEQYF.